This entry features one T cell receptor beta chain sequence. Trimming at V came to 3 bases and at J to 7 bases, leaving 9 bases not matched to a gene. Germline values: CDR1 SGHNT, CDR2 YENEEA. This CDR3 region has 14 residues. The data originate from a study of cytomegalovirus exposure and HLA in healthy donors. The PCR was carried out with 60 Vbeta primers and 13 Jbeta primers. Here immunoSEQ multiplex PCR was the method, and the copy in TCRdb shows in-frame clones only, minus some. This table holds about 150,000 clones, approximately 80% found once. The sequence was collected from a woman between 40 and 50 years old in good health and CMV-seronegative. The chain couples TRBV11-3 to TRBJ2-7; TRBD1 matches 7 bases. The specimen sequenced was PBMCs. Written as DNA, the CDR3 is TGTGCCAGCAGCTTTACAGGGGCCCAAGGGGAGCAGTACTTC. Amino acids: CASSFTGAQGEQYF.